This T cell receptor beta chain stems from a study of shared clonotypes between healthy human individuals. Concerning this clone itself: Its cognate antigen is unknown.

Study-level findings and limits: Clonotype sharing among donors was expected to depend on sequencing depth.

It was CD45RO-negative cells, positively selected for CCR7, that made up naive CD8 cells, with terminally differentiated effector memory CD45RA+ cells excluded. Profiling relied on immunoSEQ multiplex PCR, and the TCRdb table lists in-frame clones only, not all of them. The sample consists of roughly 770,000 clones, about 96% of them appearing once. The sequencing input was naive CD8+ T cells sorted from blood. This TCR came from a man aged 30 to 45 in good health.

This CDR3 is CASSPLDGGDYEQYF. The CDR3 nucleotides read TGTGCCAGCAGCCCTCTAGACGGGGGGGACTACGAGCAGTACTTC. The chain is built from TRBV5-8 and TRBJ2-7; 8 bases are shared with TRBD2. After removal of 4 bases from V and 3 bases from J, the junction contained 9 bases not matched to a gene. CDR3 length equals 15 residues. Germline CDR1 SGHTS, CDR2 YDEGEE.